Listed here are 23 T cell receptor beta chains from one sample, sequenced in a study of human T cells and chemical hapten exposure. TCRdb re-analysed the RACE reads in MiXCR, keeping a single row per CDR3 protein. The sample has a few hundred thousand distinct CDR3 sequences, roughly 6.3% seen once. Noted time point: patch test 2, 6 weeks after DPC sensitization. Treatment defined: therapeutic diphenylcyclopropenone sensitization with weekly scalp DPC. The sequencing used whole blood, collected in connection with sensitization to the hapten diphenylcyclopropenone (DPC). The receptors here all came from a young woman with alopecia areata. Some clones in this sample may be carry-over from other donors' samples.

There are many counts of this clonotype. CDR3 loop: CASSLRGADTQYF. The CDR3 DNA sequence: TGTGCCAGCAGCTTACGAGGGGCAGATACGCAGTATTTT. The chain recombines TRBV5-5 with TRBJ2-3; D tentatively fits TRBD1 or TRBD2 (5 bases each). CDR3 size: 13 residues. Germline CDR1 reads SGHKS; CDR2 reads YYEKEE (reference sequence). V gave up 2 bases and J gave up 4 bases, with 8 bases separating them.

This clonotype was picked up a small number of times. This sequence joins TRBV20-1 and TRBJ1-6, with 9 nucleotides matching TRBD1. Germline trimming cut 3 bases from V and 7 bases from J; bases unmatched to any gene: 4. Germline loops: CDR1 DFQATT, CDR2 SNEGSKA (reference sequence). There are 14 residues in the CDR3. The CDR3 spells CSARPGQGNSPLHF. CDR3 nucleotide sequence: TGCAGTGCTAGGCCGGGACAGGGCAATTCACCCCTCCACTTT.

This clonotype was recorded at least ten times. The rearrangement uses TRBV4-3 and TRBJ2-3; D is unresolved. V dropped 2 bases and J dropped 4 bases, with 7 bases sitting between them. The CDR3 consists of 13 residues. Germline V gene sequence: CDR1 LGHNA, CDR2 YSLEER. The CDR3 DNA reads TGCGCCAGCAGCCAATCCCTATCAGATACGCAGTATTTT. This codes for CASSQSLSDTQYF.

Turning to this clonotype: One base away lies a much larger clone, so this may be a sequencing read error. The chain recombines TRBV18 with TRBJ2-1; perhaps TRBD1 as D (7 bases). CDR3 length: 15 residues. Germline V CDR1 and CDR2: KGHSH, LQKENI. DNA of the CDR3: TGTGCCAACTCACCCAGGGGGGCCCGTCAGTATGAGCAGTTCTTC. Translation: CANSPRGARQYEQFF. Drawing the rest from reference TRBV18 and TRBJ2-1, the complete variable domain is NAGVMQNPRHLVRRRGQEARLRCSPMKGHSHVYWYRQLPEEGLKFMVYLQKENIIDESGMPKERFSAEFPKEGPSILRIQQVVRGDSAAYFCANSPRGARQYEQFFGPGTRLTVL.

This clonotype was seen a few times. The CDR3 spells CASSLRGTGYSYEQYF. The CDR3 bases are TGTGCCAGCAGTTTGAGGGGGACAGGATACTCCTACGAGCAGTACTTC. The genes are TRBV27 and TRBJ2-7; 8 nucleotides agree with TRBD1. The V and J ends lost 3 bases and 0 bases, in that order; junction bases with no gene match: 7. This CDR3 is 16 amino acids long. Germline V gene sequence: CDR1 MNHEY, CDR2 SMNVEV (reference sequence).

The sample holds a few counts of this clonotype. The rearrangement uses TRBV28 and TRBJ1-1; D uncertain. The V gene's germline CDR1 is MDHEN and CDR2 SYDVKM. The CDR3 has 12 residues. V gave up 2 bases and J gave up 9 bases, with 10 bases separating them. CDR3 sequence reads: CASSLIQAKAFF. DNA for the CDR3: TGTGCCAGCAGTTTAATCCAGGCAAAAGCTTTCTTT.

This clonotype was observed a handful of times. The rearrangement links TRBV5-6 to TRBJ2-1; 10 nucleotides agree with TRBD2. The CDR3 spans 14 residues. Trimming took 3 bases from V and 8 from J; bases not matched to a gene: 5. Germline V gene data show CDR1 as SGHDT and CDR2 as YYEEEE. The chain's CDR3 is CASSSWTSGYEQFF. In DNA form, the CDR3 reads TGTGCCAGCAGCTCATGGACTAGCGGTTATGAGCAGTTCTTC.

In its sample, this clonotype was seen a few times. The genes are TRBV29-1 and TRBJ2-5; 11 nucleotides match TRBD2. The CDR3 consists of 14 residues. Per the germline V gene, CDR1 is SQVTM and CDR2 is ANQGSEA. Trimming at V came to 4 bases and at J to 2 bases, leaving 3 bases not matched to a gene. CDR3 residues: CSVAGLAEQETQYF. CDR3 DNA sequence: TGCAGCGTTGCGGGACTAGCGGAACAAGAGACCCAGTACTTC.

The genes are TRBV9 and TRBJ2-2, with a tentative D call TRBD2 (5 bases). The germline CDR1 and CDR2 sequences are SGDLS and YYNGEE. The CDR3 extends over 13 amino acids. The germline V and J ends were trimmed by 4 bases and 7 bases, with 11 bases remaining between them. The CDR3 region has the DNA TGTGCCAGCAGCCCCTCTAGCATCGGGGAGCTGTTTTTT. Its protein is CASSPSSIGELFF.

The V call is TRBV5-1, the J call TRBJ2-7; the match to TRBD1 covers 7 bases. V dropped 1 base and J dropped 5; count of bases not matched to a gene: 9. Germline lookup yields CDR1 SGHRS and CDR2 YFSETQ. CDR3 length: 15 residues. The CDR3 DNA reads TGCGCCAGCAGCTTGAGGGGGACAGAGGTAAACGAGCAGTACTTC. As protein: CASSLRGTEVNEQYF.

This clonotype turned up a few times. The V call is TRBV29-1, the J call TRBJ1-1; the D is unclear. Trimming stripped 4 bases from V and 1 base from J, with 13 bases between. In germline, CDR1 is SQVTM, CDR2 ANQGSEA. The CDR3 extends over 14 amino acids. CDR3: CSVALGFWNTEAFF. CDR3 nucleotides: TGCAGCGTTGCGCTAGGGTTCTGGAACACTGAAGCTTTCTTT.

This clonotype was observed at least ten times. The chain carries TRBV20-1 and TRBJ2-7; TRBD2 is a possible D gene (6 bases). The germline gives CDR1 DFQATT, CDR2 SNEGSKA (reference sequence). The V end was cut by 0 bases, the J end by 7 bases, with 22 bases between. There are 16 residues in the CDR3. The CDR3 DNA sequence: TGCAGTGCTAGAGATCCACTAGCTCCCCAACCAGGAGAGCAGTACTTC. This sequence encodes CSARDPLAPQPGEQYF.

The chain uses TRBV9 and TRBJ1-6; possible D gene TRBD1, 5 bases. The CDR3 extends over 15 amino acids. Germline V lookup: CDR1 SGDLS, CDR2 YYNGEE. Trimming left V 0 bases short and J 8 bases short, with 12 bases between. Written as DNA, the CDR3 is TGTGCCAGCAGCGTAGGTTCAGGGCCGGATTCACCCCTCCACTTT. Protein: CASSVGSGPDSPLHF.

This clonotype was picked up many times. V gene TRBV20-1 combines with J gene TRBJ1-2; D perhaps matches TRBD1 (5 bases). The CDR3 is 14 residues long. V shed 1 base and J shed 8 bases, with 17 bases lying between them. Germline V lookup: CDR1 DFQATT, CDR2 SNEGSKA (reference sequence). CDR3 DNA: TGCAGTGCTAGAGGGACCCGAGGAGAGGGGGGCTACACCTTC. It translates to CSARGTRGEGGYTF.

This clonotype occurred many times. The CDR3 protein is CSVAGDRGTDTQYF. The CDR3 DNA is TGCAGCGTTGCGGGCGACAGGGGCACAGATACGCAGTATTTT. The chain recombines TRBV29-1 with TRBJ2-3; 7 bases map to TRBD1. The CDR3 extends over 14 amino acids. In germline, CDR1 is SQVTM, CDR2 ANQGSEA. Trimming cost V 4 bases and J 1 base; bases outside gene matches: 5.

The V and J genes are TRBV4-1 and TRBJ2-4, with D uncertain. From germline, CDR1 is MGHRA and CDR2 YSYEKL. The CDR3 runs to 15 residues. Trimming removed 4 bases from V and 0 bases from J, with 10 bases in between. The CDR3 reads CASSREELAKNIQYF. DNA for the CDR3: TGCGCCAGCAGCCGAGAGGAGCTAGCCAAAAACATTCAGTACTTC.

This clonotype has a count of ten or more. The rearrangement uses TRBV3-1 and TRBJ1-1; possibly TRBD1 for D (6 bases). The CDR3 runs 14 residues. The germline V gene encodes CDR1 LGHDT and CDR2 YNNKEL (reference sequence). Trimming removed 3 bases from V and 4 bases from J, with 12 bases in between. CDR3 DNA: TGTGCCAGCAGCCAGGGGGCATGGGTCACTGAAGCTTTCTTT. This encodes CASSQGAWVTEAFF. Using reference TRBV3-1 and TRBJ1-1 for the parts outside the CDR3, the full variable domain is DTAVSQTPKYLVTQMGNDKSIKCEQNLGHDTMYWYKQDSKKFLKIMFSYNNKELIINETVPNRFSPKSPDKAHLNLHINSLELGDSAVYFCASSQGAWVTEAFFGQGTRLTVV.

A few counts support this clonotype. The V call is TRBV6-1, the J call TRBJ2-1; D gene unclear. CDR1 MNHNS and CDR2 SASEGT come from the germline V gene. V was clipped by 2 bases and J by 6 bases, with 8 bases between them. The CDR3 contains 13 residues. The CDR3 here is CASSETWGNEQFF. CDR3 DNA: TGTGCCAGCAGTGAAACTTGGGGCAATGAGCAGTTCTTC.

This clonotype was counted many times. The CDR3 DNA is TGTGCCACCAGCCTCTTGGGGGACCCCTACAATGAGCAGTTCTTC. Translated: CATSLLGDPYNEQFF. The rearrangement joins TRBV24-1 to TRBJ2-1; D may match TRBD1 or TRBD2 (5 bases each). CDR3 length equals 15 residues. Trimming removed 7 bases at V and 2 bases at J, with 14 bases between. Germline V lookup: CDR1 KGHDR, CDR2 SFDVKD.

This clonotype showed up many times. This chain joins TRBV29-1 and TRBJ2-1, with TRBD2 matching over 10 bases. Germline V gives CDR1 SQVTM, CDR2 ANQGSEA. This CDR3 has 14 residues. The ends lost 5 bases at V and 9 bases at J; junction bases unmatched: 10. Here the CDR3 reads CSVLRAGGLGEQFF. The CDR3 DNA reads TGCAGCGTTCTCCGAGCGGGGGGGCTAGGTGAGCAGTTCTTC.

This clonotype was detected a few times. The CDR3 nucleotides are TGCAGTGCTCCCACTAGCGGGGGCCTCAGCACAGATACGCAGTATTTT. It translates to CSAPTSGGLSTDTQYF. The rearrangement joins TRBV20-1 to TRBJ2-3; 11 bases line up with TRBD2. The CDR3 is made up of 16 amino acids. V lost 5 bases and J lost 0; bases outside the gene matches: 7. Germline V gene sequence: CDR1 DFQATT, CDR2 SNEGSKA (reference sequence).

In this sample, this clonotype turned up a few times. V and J are TRBV7-8 and TRBJ1-3; perhaps TRBD1 as D (6 bases). There are 17 residues in the CDR3. Germline CDR1 is SGHVS and CDR2 is FQNEAQ. V lost 2 bases and J 3 bases, leaving 17 bases between the germline ends. This chain's CDR3 is CASSLPLNRAYGNTIYF. DNA for the CDR3: TGTGCCAGCAGCTTACCCCTGAACAGGGCCTATGGAAACACCATATATTTT.

CDR3: CASSLGPRQPNQPQHF. CDR3 nucleotides: TGTGCCAGCAGTTTGGGCCCTCGGCAGCCCAATCAGCCCCAGCATTTT. The V call is TRBV6-6, the J call TRBJ1-5; D gene uncertain. Germline CDR1 MNHNY, CDR2 SVGAGI (reference sequence). CDR3 length equals 16 residues. V lost 4 bases and J lost 3, with 16 bases in between.